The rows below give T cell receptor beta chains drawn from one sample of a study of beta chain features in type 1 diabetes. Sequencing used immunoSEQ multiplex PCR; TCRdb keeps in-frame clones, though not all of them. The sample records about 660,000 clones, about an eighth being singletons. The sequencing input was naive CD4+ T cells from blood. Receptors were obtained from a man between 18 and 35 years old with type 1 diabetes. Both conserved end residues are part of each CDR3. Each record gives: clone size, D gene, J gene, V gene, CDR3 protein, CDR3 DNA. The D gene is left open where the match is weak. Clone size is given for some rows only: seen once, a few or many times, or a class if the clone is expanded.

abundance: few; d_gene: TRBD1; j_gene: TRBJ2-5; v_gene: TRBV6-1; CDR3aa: CASSGTGVRETQYF; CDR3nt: TGTGCCAGCAGTGGGACAGGGGTCAGGGAGACCCAGTACTTC
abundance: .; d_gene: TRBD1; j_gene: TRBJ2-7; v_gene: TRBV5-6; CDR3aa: CASSRDRGYEQYF; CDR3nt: TGTGCCAGCAGCCGGGACAGGGGCTACGAGCAGTACTTC
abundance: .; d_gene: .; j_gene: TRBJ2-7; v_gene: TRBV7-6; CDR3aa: CASSREPISYEQYF; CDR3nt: TGTGCCAGCAGCCGCGAGCCGATTTCTTACGAGCAGTACTTC
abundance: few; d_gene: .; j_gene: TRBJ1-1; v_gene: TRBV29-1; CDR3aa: CSVPNEAEAFF; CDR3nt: TGCAGCGTCCCGAACGAAGCTGAAGCTTTCTTT
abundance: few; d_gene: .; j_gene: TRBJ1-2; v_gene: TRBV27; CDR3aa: CASSLSNPRGYTF; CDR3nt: TGTGCCAGCAGTTTATCCAACCCACGAGGCTACACCTTC
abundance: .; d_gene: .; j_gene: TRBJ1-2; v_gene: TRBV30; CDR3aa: CAWSLATGMSYGYTF; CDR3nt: TGTGCCTGGAGTCTAGCCACAGGGATGAGCTATGGCTACACCTTC
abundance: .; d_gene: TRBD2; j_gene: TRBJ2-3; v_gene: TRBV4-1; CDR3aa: CASSQEHGGGADTQYF; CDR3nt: TGCGCCAGCAGCCAAGAACACGGCGGGGGAGCAGATACGCAGTATTTT
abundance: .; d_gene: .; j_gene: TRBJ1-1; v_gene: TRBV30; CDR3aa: CAWSATGNTEAFF; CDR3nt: TGTGCCTGGAGTGCGACGGGGAACACTGAAGCTTTCTTT
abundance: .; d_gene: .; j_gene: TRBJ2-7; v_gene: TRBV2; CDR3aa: CASTSAPSYEQYF; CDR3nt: TGTGCCAGCACTAGCGCCCCCTCCTACGAGCAGTACTTC
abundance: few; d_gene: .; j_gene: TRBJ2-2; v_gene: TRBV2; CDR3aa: CASGQDYTTGELFF; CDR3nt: TGTGCCAGTGGACAGGACTATACTACCGGGGAGCTGTTTTTT
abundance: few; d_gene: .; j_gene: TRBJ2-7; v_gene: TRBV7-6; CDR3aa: CASSLKEGSYEQYF; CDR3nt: TGTGCCAGCAGCTTAAAAGAGGGGTCCTACGAGCAGTACTTC
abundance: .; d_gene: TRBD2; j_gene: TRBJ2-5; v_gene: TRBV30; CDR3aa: CAWSPTSGAKTQYF; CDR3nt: TGTGCCTGGAGTCCGACTAGCGGGGCTAAGACCCAGTACTTC
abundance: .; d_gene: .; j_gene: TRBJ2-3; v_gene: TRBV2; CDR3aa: CASRRDLTDTQYF; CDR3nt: TGTGCCAGCAGACGGGACCTCACGGATACGCAGTATTTT
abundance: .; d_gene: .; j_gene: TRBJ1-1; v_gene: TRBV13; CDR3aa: CASSRETGFTPAFF; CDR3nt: TGTGCCAGCAGCCGTGAAACCGGATTTACTCCAGCTTTCTTT
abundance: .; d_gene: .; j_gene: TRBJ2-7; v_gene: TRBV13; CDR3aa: CASSLRGRDEQYF; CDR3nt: TGTGCCAGCAGCTTACGGGGTCGAGACGAGCAGTACTTC
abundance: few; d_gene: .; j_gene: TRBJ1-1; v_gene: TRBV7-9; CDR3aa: CASSFATGSTEAFF; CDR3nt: TGTGCCAGCAGCTTCGCCACAGGGTCCACTGAAGCTTTCTTT
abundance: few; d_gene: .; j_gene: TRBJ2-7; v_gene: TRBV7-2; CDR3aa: CASSLRQFYEQYF; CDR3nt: TGTGCCAGCAGCTTAAGACAGTTCTACGAGCAGTACTTC
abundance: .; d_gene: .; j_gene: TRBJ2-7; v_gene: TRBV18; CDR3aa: CASSPREPPAGEQYF; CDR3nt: TGTGCCAGCTCACCCCGAGAACCCCCGGCGGGGGAGCAGTACTTC
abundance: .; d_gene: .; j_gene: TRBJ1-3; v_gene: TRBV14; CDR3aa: CASSHSNTIYF; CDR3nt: TGTGCCAGCAGCCACTCGAACACCATATATTTT
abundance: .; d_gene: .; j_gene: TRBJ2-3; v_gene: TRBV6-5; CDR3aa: CASSYSGDGTDTQYF; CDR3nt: TGTGCCAGCAGTTATTCAGGGGATGGCACAGATACGCAGTATTTT
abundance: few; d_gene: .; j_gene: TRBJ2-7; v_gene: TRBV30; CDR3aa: CAWSPGAYEQYF; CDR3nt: TGTGCCTGGAGCCCGGGAGCCTACGAGCAGTACTTC
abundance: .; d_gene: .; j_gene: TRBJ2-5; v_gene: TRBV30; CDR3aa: CAWSGSPQETQYF; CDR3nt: TGTGCCTGGAGCGGGTCGCCCCAGGAGACCCAGTACTTC